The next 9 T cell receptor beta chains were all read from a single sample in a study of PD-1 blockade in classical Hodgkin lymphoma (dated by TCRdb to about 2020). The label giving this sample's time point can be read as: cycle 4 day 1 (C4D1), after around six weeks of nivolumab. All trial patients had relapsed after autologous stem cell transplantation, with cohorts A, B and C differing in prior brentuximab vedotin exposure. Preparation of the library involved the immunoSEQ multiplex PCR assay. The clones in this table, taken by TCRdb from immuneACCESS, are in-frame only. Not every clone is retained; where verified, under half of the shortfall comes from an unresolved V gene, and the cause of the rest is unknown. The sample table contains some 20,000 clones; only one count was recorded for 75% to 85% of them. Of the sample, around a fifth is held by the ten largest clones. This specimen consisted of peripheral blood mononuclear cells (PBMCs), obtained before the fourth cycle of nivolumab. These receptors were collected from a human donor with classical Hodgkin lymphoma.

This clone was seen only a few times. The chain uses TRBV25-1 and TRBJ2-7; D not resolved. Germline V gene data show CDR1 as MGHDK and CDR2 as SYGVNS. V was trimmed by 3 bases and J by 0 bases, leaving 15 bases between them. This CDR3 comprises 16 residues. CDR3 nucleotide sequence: TGTGCCAGCAGTGAGCAGTTAGAGTTTAGCTCCTACGAGCAGTACTTC. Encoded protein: CASSEQLEFSSYEQYF.

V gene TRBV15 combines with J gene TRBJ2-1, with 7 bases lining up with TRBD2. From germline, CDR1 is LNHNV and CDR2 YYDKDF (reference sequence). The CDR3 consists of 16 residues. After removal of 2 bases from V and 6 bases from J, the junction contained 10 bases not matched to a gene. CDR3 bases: TGTGCCACCAGCAGACGCCGCGGCCTAGCGGCCAATGAGCAGTTCTTC. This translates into CATSRRRGLAANEQFF.

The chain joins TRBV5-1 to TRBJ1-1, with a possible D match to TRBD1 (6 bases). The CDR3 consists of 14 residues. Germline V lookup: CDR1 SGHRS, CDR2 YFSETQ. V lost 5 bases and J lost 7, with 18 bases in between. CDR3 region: CASSPSAGEGEAFF. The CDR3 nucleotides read TGCGCCAGCAGTCCCTCCGCAGGGGAAGGTGAAGCTTTCTTT.

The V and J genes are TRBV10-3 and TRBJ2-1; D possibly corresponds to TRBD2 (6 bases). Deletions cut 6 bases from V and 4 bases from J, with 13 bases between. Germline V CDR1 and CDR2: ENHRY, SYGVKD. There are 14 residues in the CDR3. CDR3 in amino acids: CAISSELAYNEQFF. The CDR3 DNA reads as TGTGCCATCAGCTCAGAGCTAGCGTACAATGAGCAGTTCTTC.

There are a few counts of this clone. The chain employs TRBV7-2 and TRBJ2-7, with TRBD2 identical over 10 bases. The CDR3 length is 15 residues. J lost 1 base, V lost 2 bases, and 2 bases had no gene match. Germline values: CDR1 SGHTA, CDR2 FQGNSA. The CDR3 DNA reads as TGTGCCAGCAGCTTATCTAGCGGGAGTTCCTACGAGCAGTACTTC. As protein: CASSLSSGSSYEQYF.

The CDR3 DNA follows: TGTGCCAGCAGTGGACGACAGGGTTCACCCCTCCACTTT. Translated, it gives CASSGRQGSPLHF. The chain links TRBV27 to TRBJ1-6, with 7 nucleotides matching TRBD1. Per germline, CDR1 MNHEY and CDR2 SMNVEV (reference sequence). With V trimmed by 5 bases and J by 9 bases, 4 bases remained unmatched. The CDR3 totals 13 residues.

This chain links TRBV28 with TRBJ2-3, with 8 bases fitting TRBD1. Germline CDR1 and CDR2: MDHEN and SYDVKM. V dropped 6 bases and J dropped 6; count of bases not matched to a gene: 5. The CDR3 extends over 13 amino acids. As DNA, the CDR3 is TGTGCCAGCAGGCGACAGGGGACGGATACGCAGTATTTT. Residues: CASRRQGTDTQYF.

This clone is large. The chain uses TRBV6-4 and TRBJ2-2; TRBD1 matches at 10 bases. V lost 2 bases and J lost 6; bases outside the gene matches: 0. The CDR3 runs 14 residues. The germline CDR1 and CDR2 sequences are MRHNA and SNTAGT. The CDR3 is CASSDGQGAGELFF. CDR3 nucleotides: TGTGCCAGCAGTGACGGACAGGGGGCCGGGGAGCTGTTTTTT.

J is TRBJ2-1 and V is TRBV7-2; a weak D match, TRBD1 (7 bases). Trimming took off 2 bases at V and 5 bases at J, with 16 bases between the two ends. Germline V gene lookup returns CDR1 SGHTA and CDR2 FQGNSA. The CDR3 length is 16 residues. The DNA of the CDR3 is TGTGCCAGCAGCTTACCCGGCCGGGGGACAGACAATGAGCAGTTCTTC. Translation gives CASSLPGRGTDNEQFF.